Following are 18 T cell receptor beta chains from one sample sequenced in a study of regulatory T cells in long-lasting Graves disease. This sample's time point: newly diagnosed GD, antithyroid drugs for less than 3 months. Isolated PBMC RNA provided the starting material for the TCR library. Building of the TCR beta libraries involved iRepertoire HTBI primers and Arm-PCR of CDR3 regions. MiXCR was run by TCRdb on the multiplex PCR reads, yielding one entry per CDR3 protein. This sample yields over 200,000 distinct CDR3 sequences, of which about a sixth are seen a single time; around 20% belongs to the top ten. Sequenced material: peripheral blood mononuclear cells (PBMCs), taken at new diagnosis, from a patient treated with antithyroid drugs. Every receptor here comes from a female donor with Graves disease.

This clonotype was counted at least ten times. This sequence joins TRBV20-1 and TRBJ1-2; weak D call: TRBD1 (5 bases). V was cut by 6 bases and J by 7 bases, with 12 bases left in between. This CDR3 comprises 11 residues. Germline lookup yields CDR1 DFQATT and CDR2 SNEGSKA (reference sequence). The CDR3 bases are TGCAGTGCCAGAAGGGGTGGTGGCTACACCTTC. Protein: CSARRGGGYTF.

This clonotype showed up just a few times. The CDR3 is CASSRSSGRAGGTDTQYF. The CDR3 coding sequence is TGTGCCAGCAGCCGCTCTAGCGGGAGGGCCGGTGGCACAGATACGCAGTATTTT. V is TRBV6-1 and J is TRBJ2-3, with 12 bases lining up with TRBD2. Germline CDR1 MNHNS, CDR2 SASEGT. The CDR3 is made up of 18 amino acids. Losses at the gene ends were 6 bases for V and 1 base for J; bases not matched to a gene: 11.

This clonotype was observed at least ten times. This chain uses TRBV7-2 with TRBJ2-7; 11 nucleotides line up with TRBD2. CDR3 size: 19 residues. Germline V gene data show CDR1 as SGHTA and CDR2 as FQGNSA. V was pared by 1 base and J by 5 bases, with 16 bases of the junction left unmatched. The chain's CDR3 is CASSLEEMGLAVDRDEQYF. In nucleotides, the CDR3 is TGTGCCAGCAGCTTAGAAGAGATGGGACTAGCGGTGGACCGTGACGAGCAGTACTTC.

This clonotype was picked up many times. V usage is TRBV7-2 and J usage is TRBJ1-6; D call uncertain. Deletions cut 5 bases from V and 3 bases from J, with 17 bases between. The CDR3 is 17 residues long. The germline V gene encodes CDR1 SGHTA and CDR2 FQGNSA. This CDR3 is CASSPTLGIYYNSPLHF. CDR3 sequence (DNA): TGTGCCAGCAGCCCGACCCTTGGGATTTACTATAATTCACCCCTCCACTTT.

This clonotype appeared many times. The chain has TRBV6-5 and TRBJ2-3, with 14 bases that match TRBD2. Germline CDR1 MNHEY, CDR2 SVGAGI. The CDR3 is 19 residues long. V dropped 1 base and J dropped 4; count of bases not matched to a gene: 10. The CDR3 reads CASSYFRTGLAGVSDTQYF. The CDR3 DNA reads as TGTGCCAGCAGTTACTTCAGAACGGGACTAGCGGGAGTGTCAGATACGCAGTATTTT.

This clonotype was counted many times. The rearrangement links TRBV7-2 to TRBJ2-1, with 8 bases lining up with TRBD2. Germline assignment: CDR1 SGHTA and CDR2 FQGNSA. The CDR3 runs 14 residues. V shed 2 bases, J shed 8 bases, and the junction held 5 bases outside the gene matches. CDR3 bases: TGTGCCAGCAGCTTATACCGGGAGGGCCATGAGCAGTTCTTC. The encoded protein is CASSLYREGHEQFF.

This clonotype was picked up many times. J is TRBJ2-7 and V is TRBV6-1, with TRBD1 matching 10 bases. Germline CDR1 is MNHNS and CDR2 is SASEGT. The CDR3 is 15 amino acids. V trimming: 4 bases; J trimming: 4 bases; junction bases outside the gene matches: 7. CDR3 protein: CASSGGQGVRYEQYF. The CDR3 DNA is TGTGCCAGCAGTGGCGGACAGGGGGTTCGTTACGAGCAGTACTTC.

The chain uses TRBV20-1 and TRBJ2-1; the D is unclear. CDR3 length: 15 residues. V lost 4 bases, J lost 3 bases, and 16 bases lay in between. Per germline, CDR1 DFQATT and CDR2 SNEGSKA (reference sequence). CDR3 in DNA: TGCAGTGCTATGGACCGGGCCGCTGACTACAATGAGCAGTTCTTC. This sequence encodes CSAMDRAADYNEQFF.

This clonotype has a count of ten or more. This rearrangement joins TRBV10-2 to TRBJ2-3; D remains ambiguous. The CDR3 contains 11 residues. Between the trimmed V and J ends, which lost 2 bases and 6 bases, there was a span of 3 bases. Germline V gives CDR1 WSHSY, CDR2 SAAADI. CDR3 bases: TGCGCCAGCAGTGAGGTGGATACGCAGTATTTT. This encodes CASSEVDTQYF.

In its sample, this clonotype was seen many times. V gene TRBV18 combines with J gene TRBJ1-2; TRBD1 matches 7 bases. CDR3 size: 14 residues. V shed 6 bases, J shed 4 bases, and the junction held 8 bases outside the gene matches. The germline V gene encodes CDR1 KGHSH and CDR2 LQKENI. In nucleotides, the CDR3 is TGTGCCAGCTCCGGACAGGAGGGGATCTATGGCTACACCTTC. Its translation: CASSGQEGIYGYTF.

There are many counts of this clonotype. V usage is TRBV3-1 and J usage is TRBJ1-1; D gene ambiguous. Germline-derived CDR1 and CDR2 are LGHDT and YNNKEL (reference sequence). The CDR3 totals 19 residues. V gave up 0 bases and J gave up 6 bases, with 26 bases separating them. The DNA for the CDR3 is TGTGCCAGCAGCCAAGATGAGGATTTGACCCCATCCTATAAGGCTGAAGCTTTCTTT. Protein product: CASSQDEDLTPSYKAEAFF.

At least ten counts were recorded for this clonotype. The CDR3 is CAWSGQQNYEQYF. The CDR3 coding sequence is TGTGCCTGGAGTGGACAGCAAAACTACGAGCAGTACTTC. V usage is TRBV30 and J usage is TRBJ2-7; perhaps TRBD1 as D (5 bases). Germline V gene sequence: CDR1 GTSNPN, CDR2 SVGIG (reference sequence). This CDR3 has 13 residues. Trimming removed 1 base from V and 3 bases from J, with 10 bases in between.

This clonotype was seen many times. The genes are TRBV15 and TRBJ1-5; tentative D call: TRBD1 (6 bases). The length of the CDR3 is 14 residues. The germline V and J ends were trimmed by 0 bases and 9 bases, with 12 bases remaining between them. Germline V lookup: CDR1 LNHNV, CDR2 YYDKDF (reference sequence). The CDR3 DNA follows: TGTGCCACCAGCAGAGATGGGGGGGCCCGGCCCCAGCATTTT. Translating it yields CATSRDGGARPQHF.

This clonotype was counted at least ten times. V usage is TRBV9 and J usage is TRBJ2-2, with D perhaps TRBD2 (5 bases). Per the germline V gene, CDR1 is SGDLS and CDR2 is YYNGEE. Trimming stripped 0 bases from V and 4 bases from J, with 19 bases between. The CDR3 has 18 residues. The CDR3 loop reads CASSVAPGLAGGTGELFF. In DNA form, the CDR3 reads TGTGCCAGCAGCGTAGCCCCCGGCCTCGCGGGTGGCACCGGGGAGCTGTTTTTT.

This clonotype was picked up many times. V gene TRBV12-3 or TRBV12-4 combines with J gene TRBJ1-3; tentatively, D is TRBD1 (5 bases). Trimming took 6 bases from V and 4 from J, leaving 19 bases between them. The CDR3 contains 16 residues. The CDR3 nucleotides read TGTGCCAGCAGGCCCATGGGGGGGGTCTCCGGAAACACCATATATTTT. The encoded protein is CASRPMGGVSGNTIYF.

J is TRBJ2-7 and V is TRBV11-3; D may match TRBD1 or TRBD2 (5 bases each). The V end was cut by 5 bases, the J end by 6 bases, with 17 bases between. The germline V gene has CDR1 SGHNT and CDR2 YENEEA. This CDR3 is 14 amino acids long. In DNA, the CDR3 is TGTGCCAGCAGCACACGGACCGAGGGGTCCGAGCAGTACTTC. This gives the protein CASSTRTEGSEQYF. Looking up the rest from reference TRBV11-3 and TRBJ2-7 gives the full variable domain: EAGVVQSPRYKIIEKKQPVAFWCNPISGHNTLYWYLQNLGQGPELLIRYENEEAVDDSQLPKDRFSAERLKGVDSTLKIQPAELGDSAVYLCASSTRTEGSEQYFGPGTRLTVT.

Of note for this clonotype: It differs at one base from a far larger clone, so likely a read error. The chain employs TRBV7-2 and TRBJ2-7; D is uncertain. CDR3 length equals 13 residues. Between the trimmed V and J ends, which lost 1 base and 7 bases, there was a span of 11 bases. CDR1 is SGHTA and CDR2 is FQGNSA in the germline V gene. The CDR3 loop is CASSLGAYNEQYF. Written as DNA, the CDR3 is TGTGCCAGCAGCTTAGGGGCCTACAATGAGCAGTACTTC.

In its sample, this clonotype was seen a few times. The V call is TRBV3-1, the J call TRBJ1-6; D not certain. Germline V gene sequence: CDR1 LGHDT, CDR2 YNNKEL (reference sequence). The V end was cut by 5 bases, the J end by 1 base, with 6 bases between. The CDR3 is 14 residues long. CDR3 nucleotide sequence: TGTGCCAGCAGCGACCGTTCCTATAATTCACCCCTCCACTTT. It codes for CASSDRSYNSPLHF.